This T cell receptor (beta chain) emerged from a study of blood T cell repertoires in COVID-19. Study details: Donors in the United States, Italy and Spain gave samples during acute or convalescent COVID-19. The analysed material was cDNA or gDNA that came from T cells, B-cell-depleted T cells, or PBMCs.

Assay used: immunoSEQ multiplex PCR; TCRdb lists only in-frame clones, some missing. Among 150,000 to 200,000 clones listed, 90% to 95% were seen once. The sample comprised peripheral blood. The clonotype comes from a woman aged 45-65 years with acute or convalescent COVID-19.

DNA of the CDR3: TGCGCCAGCAGCCAAGTTTTGACAGGGAATAGCAATCAGCCCCAGCATTTT. Translating it yields CASSQVLTGNSNQPQHF. J is TRBJ1-5 and V is TRBV4-1; 7 nucleotides line up with TRBD1. Germline CDR1 reads MGHRA; CDR2 reads YSYEKL. The CDR3 covers 17 residues. V lost 1 base to trimming and J lost 0 bases; unmatched junction nucleotides: 6.